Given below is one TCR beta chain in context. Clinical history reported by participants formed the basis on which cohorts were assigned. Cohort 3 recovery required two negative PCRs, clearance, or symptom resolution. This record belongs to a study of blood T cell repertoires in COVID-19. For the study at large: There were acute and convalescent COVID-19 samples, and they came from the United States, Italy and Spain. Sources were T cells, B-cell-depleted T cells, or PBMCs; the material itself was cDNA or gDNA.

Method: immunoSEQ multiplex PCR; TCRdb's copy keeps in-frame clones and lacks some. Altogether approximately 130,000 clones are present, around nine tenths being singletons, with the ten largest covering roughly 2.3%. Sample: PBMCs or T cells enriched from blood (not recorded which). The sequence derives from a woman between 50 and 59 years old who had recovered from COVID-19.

Here the CDR3 reads CASSLGTGKRETQYF. Here the CDR3 DNA reads TGCGCCAGCAGCTTGGGGACAGGGAAAAGAGAGACCCAGTACTTC. The chain links TRBV5-1 to TRBJ2-5; 8 bases are a match to TRBD1. CDR3 size: 15 residues. After removal of 0 bases from V and 4 bases from J, the junction contained 5 bases not matched to a gene. The V gene's germline CDR1 is SGHRS and CDR2 YFSETQ.